The entry that follows covers one TCR beta chain sequence. These data are taken from a study of blood T cell repertoires in COVID-19. Study details: Italy, Spain and the United States were the sources of the convalescent and acute COVID-19 samples. The analysed material was cDNA or gDNA that came from T cells, B-cell-depleted T cells, or PBMCs.

V was shortened by 2 bases and J by 2 bases, with 13 bases between the two germline ends. The V gene's germline CDR1 is SGHRS and CDR2 YFSETQ. The CDR3 sequence is 15 residues long. As handled by the study authors: The assay estimated nucleated cells by amplifying reference gene primers. Using immunoSEQ multiplex PCR, the repertoire was profiled, and TCRdb retains in-frame clones only, with some absent. Clone size and V and J calls were adopted from that table, with D and trimming inferred from the DNA. The sample gives approximately 94,000 clones, about 93% of which show up once; 3.9% is in the top ten.

The TCR was taken from a woman between 50 and 59 years old in a cohort sampled during active COVID-19. The source material was peripheral blood. V is TRBV5-1 and J is TRBJ1-1; a possible D gene is TRBD1 (5 bases). The CDR3 DNA follows: TGCGCCAGCAGCTTAGACAGTTTTGGTAACACTGAAGCTTTCTTT. Residues: CASSLDSFGNTEAFF.